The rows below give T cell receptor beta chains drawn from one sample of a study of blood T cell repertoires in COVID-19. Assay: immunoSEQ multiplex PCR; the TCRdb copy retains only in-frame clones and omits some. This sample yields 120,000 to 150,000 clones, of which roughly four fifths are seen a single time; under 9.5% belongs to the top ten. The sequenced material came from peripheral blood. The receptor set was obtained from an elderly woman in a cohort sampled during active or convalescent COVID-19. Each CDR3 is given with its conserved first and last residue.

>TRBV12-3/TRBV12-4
CASSGGVGEKLFF
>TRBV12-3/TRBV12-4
CASSLALFQPQHF
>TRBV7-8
CASSKRTANTEAFF
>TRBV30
CAWSVRSGAYEQYF
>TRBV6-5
CASRGVQSYEQYF
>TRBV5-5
CASREDRRKEKLFF
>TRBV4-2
CASSPVGGDTNQPQHF
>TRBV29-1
CSVEHRKRGQGSNYGYTF
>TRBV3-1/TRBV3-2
CASSQVAGGGYGYTF
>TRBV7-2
CASGPLGGINTQYF
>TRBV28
CASNDRGLESAGYTF
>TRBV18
CASSQGLAGGYQETQYF
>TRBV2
CASSEMGGTEAFF
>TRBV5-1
CASSLDGSRGIEAFF
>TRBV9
CASSVDRGRLGGEKLFF
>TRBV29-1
CSVDSPGQQKETQYF
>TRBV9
CASSVEPSKARETQYF
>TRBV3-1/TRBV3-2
CASSRGRGNQPQHF
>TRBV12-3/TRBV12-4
CASSFRGAETQYF
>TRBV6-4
CASSGQGAVNTEAFF
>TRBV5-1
CASSWVSVQEGVTEAFF
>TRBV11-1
CASSLVDRGRYEQFF
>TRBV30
CAWKHGTGGSEQYF
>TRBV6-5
CASSYEQGSMNTEAFF
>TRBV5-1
CASSRGLAGGRQFF
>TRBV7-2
CASSSLGSTGRSTDTQYF
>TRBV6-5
CASFARGYNSPLHF
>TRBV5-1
CASSPSATGSNEQFF
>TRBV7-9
CASSPGTGDYGYTF
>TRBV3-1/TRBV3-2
CASSQSQGSYEQYF